This T cell receptor (beta chain) was captured in a study of PD-1 blockade in classical Hodgkin lymphoma. Generated by immunoSEQ multiplex PCR, the TCRdb table keeps only in-frame clones and is missing some. This table has nearly 55,000 clones, 65% to 85% appearing once. The trim removed 6 bases at V and 9 bases at J, leaving 7 bases unmatched. CDR1 and CDR2 (germline): SNHLY, FYNNEI. The CDR3 runs to 14 residues. Each patient experienced a relapse that followed autologous stem cell transplantation, and brentuximab vedotin exposure varied. The starting material was peripheral blood mononuclear cells (PBMCs), obtained at baseline. The TCR originated in a human donor with classical Hodgkin lymphoma. The J gene is TRBJ2-1, the V gene TRBV2, with TRBD2 matching over 11 bases. This chain's CDR3 is CASSVGLAVIEQFF. CDR3 bases: TGTGCCAGCAGCGTGGGACTAGCGGTAATTGAGCAGTTCTTC.